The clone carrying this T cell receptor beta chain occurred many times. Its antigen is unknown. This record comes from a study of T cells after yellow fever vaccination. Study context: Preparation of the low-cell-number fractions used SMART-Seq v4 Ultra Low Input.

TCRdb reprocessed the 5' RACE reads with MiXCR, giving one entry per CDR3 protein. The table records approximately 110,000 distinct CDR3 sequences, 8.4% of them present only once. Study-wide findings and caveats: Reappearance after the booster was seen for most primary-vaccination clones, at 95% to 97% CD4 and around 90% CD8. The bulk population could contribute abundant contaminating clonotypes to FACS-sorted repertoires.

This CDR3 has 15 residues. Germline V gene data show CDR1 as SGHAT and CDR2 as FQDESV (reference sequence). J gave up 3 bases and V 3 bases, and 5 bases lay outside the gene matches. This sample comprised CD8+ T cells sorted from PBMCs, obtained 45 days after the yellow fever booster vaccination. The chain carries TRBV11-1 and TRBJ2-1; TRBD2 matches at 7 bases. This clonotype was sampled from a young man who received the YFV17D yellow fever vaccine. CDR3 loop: CASSFEAGNYNEQFF. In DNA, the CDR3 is TGTGCCAGCAGCTTCGAAGCGGGGAACTACAATGAGCAGTTCTTC.